The 8 T cell receptor beta chains below were found in one sample sequenced in a study of cytomegalovirus exposure and HLA in healthy donors. A multiplex PCR was run with 60 Vbeta primers and 13 Jbeta primers. Profiling relied on immunoSEQ multiplex PCR, and the TCRdb table lists in-frame clones only, not all of them. The data hold under 300,000 clones, with roughly 70% observed a single time. Sequenced: PBMCs. Source of these receptors: a female donor in good health and CMV-seronegative.

The genes are TRBV4-1 and TRBJ2-7; 10 bases agree with TRBD2. Germline V gene sequence: CDR1 MGHRA, CDR2 YSYEKL. The CDR3 is 15 residues long. The junction had 6 bases not matched to a gene; V was cut back by 4 bases and J by 3 bases. The CDR3 sequence: CASSLPASGSYEQYF. The CDR3 region has the DNA TGCGCCAGCAGCCTGCCGGCTAGCGGGAGCTACGAGCAGTACTTC.

CDR3 sequence: CASSLGLYTGELFF. In DNA form, the CDR3 reads TGTGCCAGCAGCTTGGGCCTTTACACCGGGGAGCTGTTTTTT. The chain is built from TRBV7-2 and TRBJ2-2; D is uncertain. CDR1 and CDR2 (germline): SGHTA, FQGNSA. The CDR3 has 14 amino acids. The V gene lost 3 bases and the J gene lost 3 bases, with 8 bases spanning the gap.

V and J are TRBV25-1 and TRBJ2-5; 9 nucleotides line up with TRBD1. Germline V gives CDR1 MGHDK, CDR2 SYGVNS. The CDR3 spans 14 residues. The V and J ends lost 6 bases and 4 bases, in that order; junction bases with no gene match: 6. CDR3 loop: CASSQQGAGETQYF. In DNA, the CDR3 is TGTGCCAGCAGCCAACAGGGGGCTGGAGAGACCCAGTACTTC.

The rearrangement joins TRBV10-1 to TRBJ2-1; possible D gene TRBD1, 6 bases. This CDR3 has 13 residues. The V and J ends lost 6 bases and 10 bases respectively, with 16 bases between them. The germline CDR1 and CDR2 sequences are WNHNN and SYGVQD (reference sequence). CDR3 protein: CASSSAGVNEQFF. The CDR3 nucleotides are TGCGCCAGCAGCTCCGCAGGGGTAAACGAGCAGTTCTTC.

CDR3 bases: TGTGCCAGCAGCCAAGAGTGGGGGACTAGAACCTACGAGCAGTACTTC. Its protein product is CASSQEWGTRTYEQYF. The chain is built from TRBV4-2 and TRBJ2-7; 8 bases match TRBD2. There are 16 residues in the CDR3. The V gene's germline CDR1 is LGHNA and CDR2 YNFKEQ. V lost 0 bases, J lost 2 bases, and 6 bases stayed unmatched.

The gene calls are TRBV5-6 and TRBJ2-5, with D maybe TRBD1 (6 bases). V lost 2 bases and J lost 0, with 14 bases in between. The germline V gene encodes CDR1 SGHDT and CDR2 YYEEEE. The CDR3 has 16 amino acids. The CDR3 bases are TGTGCCAGCAGCTTAGGGGGAAAAACGTACCAAGAGACCCAGTACTTC. It specifies CASSLGGKTYQETQYF.

This chain links TRBV11-2 with TRBJ2-1; D is possibly TRBD2 (6 bases). The V gene's germline CDR1 is SGHAT and CDR2 FQNNGV. The CDR3 runs to 15 residues. V was cut by 1 base and J by 1 base, with 8 bases left in between. CDR3 loop: CASSLAGESYNEQFF. The CDR3 nucleotides are TGTGCCAGCAGCTTAGCGGGAGAATCCTACAATGAGCAGTTCTTC.

The chain employs TRBV28 and TRBJ1-5; possibly TRBD1 for D (5 bases). CDR3 length equals 15 residues. Germline V gene data show CDR1 as MDHEN and CDR2 as SYDVKM. Deletions cut 3 bases from V and 6 bases from J, with 15 bases between. The chain's CDR3 is CASSFLGGGTQPQHF. Written as DNA, the CDR3 is TGTGCCAGCAGTTTTTTGGGAGGAGGGACTCAGCCCCAGCATTTT.